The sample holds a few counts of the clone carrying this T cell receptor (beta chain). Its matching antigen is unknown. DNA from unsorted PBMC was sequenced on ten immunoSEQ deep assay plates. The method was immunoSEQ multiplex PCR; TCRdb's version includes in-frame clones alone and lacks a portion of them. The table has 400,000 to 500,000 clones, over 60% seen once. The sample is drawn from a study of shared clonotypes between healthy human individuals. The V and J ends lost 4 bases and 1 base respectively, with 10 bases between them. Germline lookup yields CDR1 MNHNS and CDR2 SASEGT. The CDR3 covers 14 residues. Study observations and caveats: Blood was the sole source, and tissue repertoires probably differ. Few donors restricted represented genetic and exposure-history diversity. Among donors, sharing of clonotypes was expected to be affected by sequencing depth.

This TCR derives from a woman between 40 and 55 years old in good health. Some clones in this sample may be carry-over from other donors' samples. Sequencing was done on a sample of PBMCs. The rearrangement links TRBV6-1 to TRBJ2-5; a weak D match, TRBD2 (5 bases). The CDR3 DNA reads TGTGCCAGCAGTGCCCGGGGTGCCCAAGAGACCCAGTACTTC. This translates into CASSARGAQETQYF.